These 2 T cell receptor beta chains were all obtained from the same sample, sequenced in a study of T cells expressing NK-cell markers. TCRdb reprocessed the 5' RACE reads and stores each CDR3 protein as one record, lacking DNA. This sample's clone table lists 500,000 to 700,000 distinct CDR3 sequences. Sequences were obtained from blood T cells: a sorted CD56 or NKG2C T cell subset, CD4+ or CD8+ T cells, or bulk PBMC T cells (not recorded which). These receptor sequences come from a man aged 18 to 29 in good health.

This sequence joins TRBV6-2 or TRBV6-3 and TRBJ2-1; TCRdb outputs TRBD1, but without DNA this stays unchecked. This CDR3 contains 16 residues. CDR1 is MNHEY, CDR2 SVGEGT, per germline. The CDR3 protein is CASTTPGGITYNEQFF.

This chain joins TRBV7-8 and TRBJ2-2; checking the TCRdb D call of TRBD1 is not possible without DNA. CDR1 is SGHVS and CDR2 is FQNEAQ in the germline V gene. CDR3 length: 14 residues. CDR3 sequence reads: CASSKSRDTGELFF.